This entry lists 26 T cell receptor beta chains sequenced from one sample in a study of yellow fever vaccine responses in identical twins. TCRdb reanalysed the RT-PCR reads using MiXCR and keeps one entry per CDR3 protein. The sample includes 4,500 to 5,000 distinct CDR3 sequences, 60% to 85% of them seen just once. The specimen comprised T cells from blood (PBMCs), unsorted or a sorted subset (not recorded which), sampled before or after yellow fever vaccination (not recorded which). The receptors here all came from a woman aged 18 to 35 who received the yellow fever vaccine.

The chain carries TRBV6-5 and TRBJ2-2; D possibly corresponds to TRBD1 (6 bases). The CDR3 totals 15 residues. In germline, CDR1 is MNHEY, CDR2 SVGAGI. The V and J ends lost 0 bases and 2 bases respectively, with 7 bases between them. DNA of the CDR3: TGTGCCAGCAGTTACTCAGGGGGAAACACCGGGGAGCTGTTTTTT. It codes for CASSYSGGNTGELFF.

The rearrangement joins TRBV15 to TRBJ2-6; D is uncertain. The CDR3 totals 14 residues. Germline assignment: CDR1 LNHNV and CDR2 YYDKDF (reference sequence). Trimming shortened V by 5 bases and J by 4 bases, and 9 bases separated the two germline ends. CDR3 protein: CATSPISGANVLTF. In nucleotides, the CDR3 is TGTGCCACCAGCCCGATTTCCGGGGCCAACGTCCTGACTTTC. The full variable domain, its missing parts supplied by reference TRBV15 and TRBJ2-6, is DAMVIQNPRYQVTQFGKPVTLSCSQTLNHNVMYWYQQKSSQAPKLLFHYYDKDFNNEADTPDNFQSRRPNTSFCFLDIRSPGLGDTAMYLCATSPISGANVLTFGAGSRLTVL.

This clonotype was found a few times. The genes are TRBV29-1 and TRBJ2-7; 7 bases match TRBD1. CDR3 length equals 13 residues. Germline trimming cut 0 bases from V and 3 bases from J; bases unmatched to any gene: 2. In germline, CDR1 is SQVTM, CDR2 ANQGSEA. The CDR3 spells CSVEDGQDYEQYF. The CDR3, as DNA: TGCAGCGTTGAAGATGGACAGGACTACGAGCAGTACTTC.

The V call is TRBV29-1, the J call TRBJ1-1, with no clear D. The V end was cut by 8 bases, the J end by 7 bases, with 17 bases between. The germline V gene has CDR1 SQVTM and CDR2 ANQGSEA. The CDR3 loop spans 12 amino acids. DNA for the CDR3: TGCAGCTATAACCAAGGGATTTATGAAGCTTTCTTT. This gives the protein CSYNQGIYEAFF.

This chain joins TRBV25-1 and TRBJ2-2, with TRBD2 matching 11 bases. Trimming took 5 bases from V and 7 from J; bases not matched to a gene: 3. The CDR3 totals 14 residues. Germline loops: CDR1 MGHDK, CDR2 SYGVNS. The CDR3 DNA reads TGTGCCAGCAGTCTAGCGGGGGGCGACGGGGAGCTGTTTTTT. This encodes CASSLAGGDGELFF.

The chain carries TRBV3-1 and TRBJ1-2; D gene ambiguous. Germline V CDR1 and CDR2: LGHDT, YNNKEL (reference sequence). The CDR3 sequence is 12 residues long. Deletions cut 0 bases from V and 3 bases from J, with 2 bases between. The CDR3, as DNA: TGTGCCAGCAGCCAAGAGGACTATGGCTACACCTTC. Translation gives CASSQEDYGYTF.

This clonotype was counted only a few times. V and J are TRBV6-9 and TRBJ2-7; D unresolved. CDR3 size: 13 residues. Trimming took off 4 bases at V and 4 bases at J, with 11 bases between the two ends. CDR1 is MNHGY, CDR2 SVAAGI, per germline. CDR3 sequence reads: CASSSFPRYEQYF. The CDR3 DNA follows: TGTGCCAGCAGTTCTTTCCCCAGGTACGAGCAGTACTTC.

The table lists this clonotype with a few counts. The chain has TRBV11-3 and TRBJ2-7; 7 bases line up with TRBD1. This CDR3 is 12 amino acids long. Germline-derived CDR1 and CDR2 are SGHNT and YENEEA. V lost 4 bases and J lost 5; bases outside the gene matches: 2. The CDR3 here is CASSSQGNEQYF. In DNA, the CDR3 is TGTGCCAGCAGCTCACAGGGGAACGAGCAGTACTTC.

The rearrangement uses TRBV20-1 and TRBJ1-5, with a tentative D call TRBD1 (5 bases). Trimming cost V 0 bases and J 4 bases, with 16 bases left between them. Germline V CDR1 and CDR2: DFQATT, SNEGSKA (reference sequence). The CDR3 runs 16 residues. The CDR3 loop reads CSARDGIGRENQPQHF. As DNA, the CDR3 is TGCAGTGCTAGAGACGGGATAGGCAGGGAGAATCAGCCCCAGCATTTT.

The chain employs TRBV7-2 and TRBJ2-1, with 12 bases fitting TRBD2. The junction had 6 bases not matched to a gene; V was cut back by 7 bases and J by 8 bases. The CDR3 length is 14 residues. The V gene's germline CDR1 is SGHTA and CDR2 FQGNSA. In DNA, the CDR3 is TGTGCCAGCACCCTAGCGGGGGGGCCGGATGAGCAGTTCTTC. Its protein is CASTLAGGPDEQFF.

The chain is built from TRBV28 and TRBJ2-5; tentatively, D is TRBD1 or TRBD2 (5 bases each). V was shortened by 3 bases and J by 5 bases, with 19 bases between the two germline ends. CDR1 and CDR2 (germline): MDHEN, SYDVKM. The CDR3 is 16 residues long. CDR3 DNA sequence: TGTGCCAGCAGTTTGTCCGGGGCAGGGTTGGGGGAGACCCAGTACTTC. Translating it yields CASSLSGAGLGETQYF. The full variable domain, completed using reference TRBV28 and TRBJ2-5, is DVKVTQSSRYLVKRTGEKVFLECVQDMDHENMFWYRQDPGLGLRLIYFSYDVKMKEKGDIPEGYSVSREKKERFSLILESASTNQTSMYLCASSLSGAGLGETQYFGPGTRLLVL.

The V and J genes are TRBV4-3 and TRBJ1-3; D is uncertain. Trimming shortened V by 4 bases and J by 0 bases, and 13 bases separated the two germline ends. Per germline, CDR1 LGHNA and CDR2 YSLEER. The CDR3 spans 16 residues. The CDR3 here is CASSREVGSSGNTIYF. In nucleotides, the CDR3 is TGCGCCAGCAGCCGGGAGGTGGGTTCCTCTGGAAACACCATATATTTT.

V usage is TRBV20-1 and J usage is TRBJ2-2, with D uncertain. CDR1 and CDR2 from the germline V gene are DFQATT and SNEGSKA (reference sequence). V was clipped by 6 bases and J by 4 bases, with 9 bases between them. There are 12 residues in the CDR3. Here the CDR3 DNA reads TGCAGTGCCCACGTGGGCACCGGGGAGCTGTTTTTT. Residues: CSAHVGTGELFF.

V and J are TRBV20-1 and TRBJ1-1, with D unresolved. The CDR3 spans 11 residues. Germline CDR1 is DFQATT and CDR2 is SNEGSKA (reference sequence). Trimming removed 1 base from V and 4 bases from J, with 4 bases in between. The CDR3 region has the DNA TGCAGTGCTAGAGTGGGCACTGAAGCTTTCTTT. This encodes CSARVGTEAFF.

The sample holds a few counts of this clonotype. The gene calls are TRBV5-1 and TRBJ1-1; tentatively, D is TRBD1 (6 bases). The CDR3 is 15 amino acids. Germline V gene data show CDR1 as SGHRS and CDR2 as YFSETQ. The V and J ends lost 4 bases and 6 bases respectively, with 19 bases between them. CDR3 bases: TGCGCCAGCAGCCCTCCGGACAGACCCCATTCTGAAGCTTTCTTT. It is translated as CASSPPDRPHSEAFF.

The chain joins TRBV12-3 or TRBV12-4 to TRBJ2-3; 8 bases align to TRBD2. The J segment lost 4 bases and the V segment lost 3 bases, leaving 6 bases of the junction unmatched. The length of the CDR3 is 15 residues. The CDR3 spells CASSFGGGRSDTQYF. The CDR3 nucleotides are TGTGCCAGCAGTTTCGGCGGGGGGAGGTCAGATACGCAGTATTTT.

The gene calls are TRBV4-2 and TRBJ1-4; 7 bases agree with TRBD1. V shed 4 bases and J 5 bases; nucleotides not matched to a gene: 7. CDR3 size: 15 residues. From germline, CDR1 is LGHNA and CDR2 YNFKEQ. Here the CDR3 reads CASSPPGQLNEKLFF. The CDR3 region has the DNA TGTGCCAGCAGCCCGCCGGGACAGTTAAATGAAAAACTGTTTTTT.

V is TRBV7-8 and J is TRBJ2-5; unclear D gene. The CDR3 length is 12 residues. Trimming shortened V by 4 bases and J by 4 bases, and 7 bases separated the two germline ends. Germline V gene data show CDR1 as SGHVS and CDR2 as FQNEAQ. CDR3: CASSSNPETQYF. For the CDR3, the DNA is TGTGCCAGCAGCTCCAATCCAGAGACCCAGTACTTC.

The genes are TRBV10-1 and TRBJ2-7; maybe TRBD1 (5 bases). With 6 bases removed from V and 0 bases from J, the gap between germline ends came to 6 bases. Germline CDR1 reads WNHNN; CDR2 reads SYGVQD (reference sequence). CDR3 length: 12 residues. This CDR3 reads CASRDNSYEQYF. In DNA form, the CDR3 reads TGCGCCAGCAGGGACAACTCCTACGAGCAGTACTTC.

This clonotype was counted only a few times. This rearrangement joins TRBV2 to TRBJ2-7; D is uncertain. The CDR3 consists of 14 residues. The V gene lost 3 bases and the J gene lost 3 bases, with 12 bases spanning the gap. Germline CDR1 is SNHLY and CDR2 is FYNNEI. The CDR3 reads CASSDRSLGYEQYF. The DNA of the CDR3 is TGTGCCAGCAGTGATCGGTCTTTGGGCTACGAGCAGTACTTC.

This clonotype was seen only a few times. The genes are TRBV7-6 and TRBJ2-1; TRBD2 agrees at 11 bases. The length of the CDR3 is 14 residues. CDR1 and CDR2 from the germline V gene are SGHVS and FNYEAQ. The V segment lost 3 bases and the J segment 7 bases; nucleotides outside the gene matches: 2. Here the CDR3 DNA reads TGTGCCAGCAGCTTGAGACTAGCGGGGAATGAGCAGTTCTTC. It specifies CASSLRLAGNEQFF.

This chain uses TRBV4-2 with TRBJ2-1; D gene unclear. Germline V lookup: CDR1 LGHNA, CDR2 YNFKEQ. The CDR3 covers 15 residues. Trimming removed 3 bases at V and 1 base at J, with 10 bases between. The CDR3 region has the DNA TGTGCCAGCAGCCAGGCCTTGATGTCCTACAATGAGCAGTTCTTC. The encoded protein is CASSQALMSYNEQFF.

The chain combines TRBV30 with TRBJ1-4; 7 positions match TRBD1. Per the germline V gene, CDR1 is GTSNPN and CDR2 is SVGIG (reference sequence). Trimming at V came to 1 base and at J to 5 bases, leaving 1 base not matched to a gene. This CDR3 spans 13 amino acids. The DNA of the CDR3 is TGTGCCTGGAGTGGCAGGGGGAATGAAAAACTGTTTTTT. Translating it yields CAWSGRGNEKLFF. Variable domain in full (rest from reference TRBV30 and TRBJ1-4): SQTIHQWPATLVQPVGSPLSLECTVEGTSNPNLYWYRQAAGRGLQLLFYSVGIGQISSEVPQNLSASRPQDRQFILSSKKLLLSDSGFYLCAWSGRGNEKLFFGSGTQLSVL.

The V gene is TRBV15, the J gene TRBJ2-7; a weak D match, TRBD2 (6 bases). Per germline, CDR1 LNHNV and CDR2 YYDKDF (reference sequence). CDR3 length: 14 amino acids. Trimming cost V 0 bases and J 3 bases, with 9 bases left between them. CDR3 DNA sequence: TGTGCCACCAGCAGAGATCTGGGGGGCTACGAGCAGTACTTC. This encodes CATSRDLGGYEQYF.

On this clonotype itself: The junction does not match germline at one end; this may be a read error. This chain links TRBV13 with TRBJ2-7; D unresolved. From germline, CDR1 is PRHDT and CDR2 FYEKMQ (reference sequence). This CDR3 spans 13 amino acids. CDR3 DNA sequence: TGTGCTAGCAGCTTAGGGTCCGCCTACGAGCAGTACTTC. Translating it yields CASSLGSAYEQYF.

The chain is built from TRBV10-3 and TRBJ2-7; 9 positions agree with TRBD1. The V gene end was trimmed by 6 bases and the J gene end by 3 bases; junction bases not matched to a gene: 12. Germline V gene lookup returns CDR1 ENHRY and CDR2 SYGVKD. The CDR3 spans 16 residues. The CDR3 DNA reads as TGTGCCATCAGGGGTCCCGGGACAGGGTTCCTCTACGAGCAGTACTTC. Protein sequence: CAIRGPGTGFLYEQYF.